These T cell receptor beta chains were read from a single sample in a study of T cell repertoires in cytomegalovirus infection. TCRdb reanalysed the reads using MiXCR and keeps one entry per CDR3 protein. The sample consists of about 830,000 distinct CDR3 sequences, 32% of them appearing once. These receptors' antigens are unknown. This material consisted of cultured CD8+ T cells from PBMCs, taken from culture after CMV antigen stimulation. All receptors derive from a human donor in good health (CMV status not recorded). Some clones in this sample may be carry-over from other donors' samples. Each CDR3 is given without its conserved first and last residue.

V gene: TRBV20-1; J gene: TRBJ1-5; CDR3 protein: SASDRVLNSGNQPQH
V gene: TRBV7-8; J gene: TRBJ1-1; CDR3 protein: ASSSTSDRGNTEAF
V gene: TRBV6-1; J gene: TRBJ2-7; CDR3 protein: ASAGASYEQY
V gene: TRBV7-4; J gene: TRBJ2-1; CDR3 protein: ASSPHYEQF
V gene: TRBV12-3/TRBV12-4; J gene: TRBJ2-6; CDR3 protein: ANSPWGEGANVLT
V gene: TRBV4-2; J gene: TRBJ2-7; CDR3 protein: ASSQGRLEVPYEQY
V gene: TRBV4-1; J gene: TRBJ1-2; CDR3 protein: ASSQDSVLPINYGYT
V gene: TRBV28; J gene: TRBJ2-2; CDR3 protein: ASGPQDTGELF
V gene: TRBV27; J gene: TRBJ2-7; CDR3 protein: ASRTYPGGAVEQY
V gene: TRBV6-1; J gene: TRBJ1-2; CDR3 protein: ASSEFGGAYGYT
V gene: TRBV4-1; J gene: TRBJ1-2; CDR3 protein: ASSQDSQGEYT
V gene: TRBV7-9; J gene: TRBJ1-2; CDR3 protein: ASSLGGYNYGYT
V gene: TRBV4-1; J gene: TRBJ2-7; CDR3 protein: ASSQDLGLSYEQY
V gene: TRBV19; J gene: TRBJ1-5; CDR3 protein: ASSPYRAGNQPQH
V gene: TRBV12-3/TRBV12-4; J gene: TRBJ2-3; CDR3 protein: ASSLQGAGTDTQY
V gene: TRBV7-2; J gene: TRBJ2-1; CDR3 protein: ASSLDFFGGNEQF
V gene: TRBV20-1; J gene: TRBJ2-1; CDR3 protein: SALLAGAYNEQF
V gene: TRBV7-9; J gene: TRBJ1-2; CDR3 protein: ASSLVTTNYGYT
V gene: TRBV6-5; J gene: TRBJ2-5; CDR3 protein: ASSFQLAGDQETQY
V gene: TRBV4-1; J gene: TRBJ2-5; CDR3 protein: ASSQVGGAGVRETQY
V gene: TRBV6-2/TRBV6-3; J gene: TRBJ1-5; CDR3 protein: ASSTTGFGQPQH
V gene: TRBV28; J gene: TRBJ1-3; CDR3 protein: ASGKTGNTIY
V gene: TRBV11-2; J gene: TRBJ1-5; CDR3 protein: ASSLVRTLYNQPQH
V gene: TRBV24-1; J gene: TRBJ2-1; CDR3 protein: ATRTGDYNEQF
V gene: TRBV5-6; J gene: TRBJ2-1; CDR3 protein: ASSLGDNEQF
V gene: TRBV5-5; J gene: TRBJ2-2; CDR3 protein: ASSLYYTVNTGELF
V gene: TRBV4-2; J gene: TRBJ2-3; CDR3 protein: ASSQERYGGPSTDTQY
V gene: TRBV7-8; J gene: TRBJ1-1; CDR3 protein: ASSLAREKVFDTEAF
V gene: TRBV28; J gene: TRBJ2-1; CDR3 protein: ASSPTGGREQF
V gene: TRBV12-3/TRBV12-4; J gene: TRBJ1-3; CDR3 protein: ASSLGRGNTIY
V gene: TRBV2; J gene: TRBJ1-2; CDR3 protein: ASSISEHPGGYGYT
V gene: TRBV6-2/TRBV6-3; J gene: TRBJ2-2; CDR3 protein: ASSYPVNGELF
V gene: TRBV19; J gene: TRBJ2-1; CDR3 protein: ASRELAGVGNEQF
V gene: TRBV4-1; J gene: TRBJ2-7; CDR3 protein: ASSLDVSSYEQY
V gene: TRBV7-2; J gene: TRBJ2-2; CDR3 protein: ASSSRGTFIGELF
V gene: TRBV5-6; J gene: TRBJ2-5; CDR3 protein: ASSFRLTGYQETQY
V gene: TRBV15; J gene: TRBJ1-5; CDR3 protein: ATSRALSINQPQH
V gene: TRBV6-2/TRBV6-3; J gene: TRBJ1-1; CDR3 protein: ASRTGKTEAF
V gene: TRBV6-1; J gene: TRBJ2-2; CDR3 protein: ASSEAPGELF
V gene: TRBV20-1; J gene: TRBJ1-2; CDR3 protein: SAILTDRTYGYT
V gene: TRBV4-2; J gene: TRBJ2-7; CDR3 protein: ASSQDSGGGYEQY
V gene: TRBV4-1; J gene: TRBJ2-1; CDR3 protein: ASAGVSNEQF
V gene: TRBV27; J gene: TRBJ1-2; CDR3 protein: ASSLSRGGAWGYT
V gene: TRBV7-2; J gene: TRBJ2-1; CDR3 protein: ASSLELAGGRGEQF
V gene: TRBV6-1; J gene: TRBJ2-7; CDR3 protein: ASSESSYEQY
V gene: TRBV5-6; J gene: TRBJ1-2; CDR3 protein: ASLLGWGAGYGYT
V gene: TRBV6-2/TRBV6-3; J gene: TRBJ2-1; CDR3 protein: ASSHWTGNNNEQF
V gene: TRBV7-8; J gene: TRBJ2-1; CDR3 protein: ASRDSRGSYNEQF
V gene: TRBV11-3; J gene: TRBJ2-2; CDR3 protein: ASGRSEAVGTGELF
V gene: TRBV7-9; J gene: TRBJ2-7; CDR3 protein: ASSPYSGTSDSYEQY
V gene: TRBV2; J gene: TRBJ1-5; CDR3 protein: ATRDRGNQPQH
V gene: TRBV7-2; J gene: TRBJ2-2; CDR3 protein: ASSLGGVVPANTGELF
V gene: TRBV5-6; J gene: TRBJ2-1; CDR3 protein: ASRSVGTGFYEQF
V gene: TRBV7-9; J gene: TRBJ2-4; CDR3 protein: ASSPGTVWGN
V gene: TRBV4-1; J gene: TRBJ1-2; CDR3 protein: ASSHLMGQGDGYT
V gene: TRBV7-9; J gene: TRBJ1-2; CDR3 protein: ASSLDYGTESGYT
V gene: TRBV2; J gene: TRBJ1-6; CDR3 protein: ASKTGSGSPLH
V gene: TRBV4-1; J gene: TRBJ2-2; CDR3 protein: ASSQGAANTGELF
V gene: TRBV14; J gene: TRBJ1-4; CDR3 protein: ASSQNPRGPNEKLF
V gene: TRBV12-3/TRBV12-4; J gene: TRBJ2-2; CDR3 protein: ASGFAGTANTGELF